Below, 22 T cell receptor beta chains from the same sample are listed, as sequenced in a study of cytomegalovirus exposure and HLA in healthy donors. 60 Vbeta and 13 Jbeta primers were used in PCR. Profiling relied on immunoSEQ multiplex PCR, and the TCRdb table lists in-frame clones only, not all of them. Of roughly 200,000 clones in the sample, roughly 90% were seen once. Sequencing used PBMCs. The receptors here all came from a woman in her thirties in good health and CMV-seronegative.

This chain uses TRBV7-9 with TRBJ2-5, with TRBD1 identical over 8 bases. V lost 4 bases, J lost 5 bases, and 6 bases stayed unmatched. In germline, CDR1 is SEHNR, CDR2 FQNEAQ (reference sequence). This CDR3 is built from 14 residues. This CDR3 is CASSWDRTQETQYF. CDR3 DNA: TGTGCCAGCAGCTGGGACAGGACCCAGGAGACCCAGTACTTC.

The gene calls are TRBV29-1 and TRBJ2-1; TRBD2 matches 10 bases. The CDR3 contains 13 residues. Germline-derived CDR1 and CDR2 are SQVTM and ANQGSEA. Trimming at V came to 2 bases and at J to 10 bases, leaving 5 bases not matched to a gene. CDR3 in DNA: TGCAGCGTTGAATTGCTAGCGGGAGACGAGCAGTTCTTC. This gives the protein CSVELLAGDEQFF.

The V call is TRBV6-5, the J call TRBJ2-7; TRBD2 matches 7 bases. After removal of 2 bases from V and 5 bases from J, the junction contained 9 bases not matched to a gene. This CDR3 has 15 amino acids. Germline CDR1 is MNHEY and CDR2 is SVGAGI. The CDR3 DNA reads as TGTGCCAGCAGTTACGCCTCGGGAGGAAGGAACGAGCAGTACTTC. As protein: CASSYASGGRNEQYF.

The chain joins TRBV9 to TRBJ2-1; D unresolved. Germline assignment: CDR1 SGDLS and CDR2 YYNGEE. This CDR3 region has 14 residues. Trimming took off 3 bases at V and 3 bases at J, with 10 bases between the two ends. CDR3 sequence reads: CASSAGTSYNEQFF. The CDR3 DNA sequence: TGTGCCAGCAGCGCAGGAACCAGCTACAATGAGCAGTTCTTC.

The chain uses TRBV5-1 and TRBJ2-5; D might be TRBD1 (6 bases). Germline CDR1 reads SGHRS; CDR2 reads YFSETQ. V lost 4 bases, J lost 0 bases, and 10 bases lay in between. The CDR3 runs to 14 residues. The DNA of the CDR3 is TGCGCCAGCAGCCGGACAGCCAACCAAGAGACCCAGTACTTC. Its protein product is CASSRTANQETQYF.

V gene TRBV6-1 combines with J gene TRBJ1-2, with D perhaps TRBD1 (6 bases). The V end was cut by 6 bases, the J end by 8 bases, with 22 bases between. CDR1 and CDR2 from the germline V gene are MNHNS and SASEGT. There are 15 residues in the CDR3. The chain's CDR3 is CASSLGAGADGGYTF. In DNA, the CDR3 is TGTGCCAGCAGCCTAGGGGCAGGGGCAGATGGGGGCTACACCTTC.

This clone was counted only a few times. This chain joins TRBV1 and TRBJ1-5; the D segment call TRBD1 is taken from the table without a DNA check. TRBV1 is a pseudogene. This CDR3 is 17 amino acids long. CDR3 region: CTSGKSCSGWWYQPQHF. As DNA, the CDR3 is TGCACCAGCGGCAAAAGTTGTTCAGGGTGGTGGTATCAGCCCCAGCATTTT.

The count of this clone is one. The gene calls are TRBV19 and TRBJ1-4, with 8 positions matching TRBD1. The CDR3 has 15 residues. The germline V gene encodes CDR1 LNHDA and CDR2 SQIVND (reference sequence). V lost 4 bases, J lost 3 bases, and 4 bases stayed unmatched. CDR3 in amino acids: CASSTGQGSNEKLFF. The CDR3 region has the DNA TGTGCCAGTAGTACCGGACAGGGCTCTAATGAAAAACTGTTTTTT.

The CDR3 region is CASRRTGRVEDTQYF. The DNA of the CDR3 is TGTGCCAGCAGACGGACAGGGCGGGTGGAGGATACGCAGTATTTT. This chain uses TRBV11-2 with TRBJ2-3; 8 bases fit TRBD1. Trimming removed 6 bases from V and 6 bases from J; junction bases left unmatched: 11. Per germline, CDR1 SGHAT and CDR2 FQNNGV. The CDR3 contains 15 residues.

The V gene is TRBV4-1, the J gene TRBJ1-2; 9 nucleotides match TRBD1. This CDR3 spans 16 amino acids. Germline lookup yields CDR1 MGHRA and CDR2 YSYEKL. With V trimmed by 4 bases and J by 0 bases, 6 bases remained unmatched. The CDR3 here is CASSPWTGAPNYGYTF. The DNA for the CDR3 is TGCGCCAGCAGCCCCTGGACAGGGGCGCCTAACTATGGCTACACCTTC.

V gene TRBV7-8 combines with J gene TRBJ2-7; a possible D gene is TRBD2 (5 bases). Germline-derived CDR1 and CDR2 are SGHVS and FQNEAQ. The CDR3 extends over 15 amino acids. The V end was cut by 5 bases, the J end by 2 bases, with 16 bases between. The CDR3 loop is CASSPRREGTYEQYF. The CDR3 nucleotides read TGTGCCAGCAGCCCTCGACGAGAGGGAACCTACGAGCAGTACTTC. Full variable domain (remainder filled in from reference TRBV7-8 and TRBJ2-7): GAGVSQSPRYKVAKRGQDVALRCDPISGHVSLFWYQQALGQGPEFLTYFQNEAQLDKSGLPSDRFFAERPEGSVSTLKIQRTQQEDSAVYLCASSPRREGTYEQYFGPGTRLTVT.

The rearrangement links TRBV6-5 to TRBJ2-1; 7 nucleotides line up with TRBD1. With V trimmed by 5 bases and J by 6 bases, 4 bases remained unmatched. The CDR3 is made up of 13 amino acids. Germline V gene data show CDR1 as MNHEY and CDR2 as SVGAGI. DNA for the CDR3: TGTGCCAGCAGTCCCGCAGGGGGCAATGAGCAGTTCTTC. This codes for CASSPAGGNEQFF.

As to this clone: The same CDR3 is also encoded by other DNA sequences in this sample. The rearrangement links TRBV9 to TRBJ2-7, with 8 positions matching TRBD2. Germline lookup yields CDR1 SGDLS and CDR2 YYNGEE. The V gene end was trimmed by 0 bases and the J gene end by 6 bases; junction bases not matched to a gene: 8. CDR3 length: 15 amino acids. The CDR3 reads CASSVGQAGAFEQYF. The CDR3 bases are TGTGCCAGCAGCGTAGGTCAAGCGGGAGCATTCGAGCAGTACTTC. Full variable domain (remainder filled in from reference TRBV9 and TRBJ2-7): DSGVTQTPKHLITATGQRVTLRCSPRSGDLSVYWYQQSLDQGLQFLIQYYNGEERAKGNILERFSAQQFPDLHSELNLSSLELGDSALYFCASSVGQAGAFEQYFGPGTRLTVT.

The chain recombines TRBV15 with TRBJ2-7, with D possibly matching TRBD1 (5 bases). The CDR3 covers 14 residues. Germline values: CDR1 LNHNV, CDR2 YYDKDF (reference sequence). V lost 0 bases and J 3 bases, leaving 9 bases between the germline ends. CDR3 in amino acids: CATSRDIQDYEQYF. CDR3 bases: TGTGCCACCAGCAGAGACATACAGGACTACGAGCAGTACTTC.

The V and J genes are TRBV6-5 and TRBJ1-2, with 7 positions matching TRBD1. This CDR3 has 13 amino acids. Losses at the gene ends were 6 bases for V and 8 bases for J; bases not matched to a gene: 9. Germline CDR1 is MNHEY and CDR2 is SVGAGI. The CDR3 DNA sequence: TGTGCCAGCAGACAGGGGTCGGTTGGCGGCTACACCTTC. It codes for CASRQGSVGGYTF.

This chain uses TRBV5-1 with TRBJ2-2; 10 nucleotides agree with TRBD2. Germline CDR1 reads SGHRS; CDR2 reads YFSETQ. The CDR3 has 16 residues. Unmatched junction bases numbered 5, after V lost 0 bases and J lost 6 bases. The CDR3 DNA reads TGCGCCAGCAGCTTGGTGGTAGCGGGGGGCGCCGGGGAGCTGTTTTTT. It yields the protein CASSLVVAGGAGELFF.

The V and J genes are TRBV7-9 and TRBJ2-1; 15 positions match TRBD2. The CDR3 is made up of 18 amino acids. Germline CDR1 reads SEHNR; CDR2 reads FQNEAQ (reference sequence). The trim removed 5 bases at V and 6 bases at J, leaving 11 bases unmatched. This CDR3 reads CASSRPGLAGGVGNEQFF. The CDR3 coding sequence is TGTGCCAGCAGCCGTCCAGGACTAGCGGGAGGGGTGGGCAATGAGCAGTTCTTC. Supplemented by reference TRBV7-9 and TRBJ2-1, the full variable domain reads DTGVSQNPRHKITKRGQNVTFRCDPISEHNRLYWYRQTLGQGPEFLTYFQNEAQLEKSRLLSDRFSAERPKGSFSTLEIQRTEQGDSAMYLCASSRPGLAGGVGNEQFFGPGTRLTVL.

This clone was recorded only once. The chain carries TRBV4-1 and TRBJ2-2; 11 bases map to TRBD1. The CDR3 loop spans 16 amino acids. CDR1 is MGHRA and CDR2 is YSYEKL in the germline V gene. J was trimmed by 1 base and V by 4 bases; bases with no gene match: 2. The CDR3 region is CASSRGTGGNTGELFF. CDR3 nucleotides: TGCGCCAGCAGCCGGGGGACAGGGGGGAACACCGGGGAGCTGTTTTTT.

The chain carries TRBV13 and TRBJ2-3; weak D call: TRBD2 (5 bases). This CDR3 contains 15 residues. CDR1 and CDR2 (germline): PRHDT, FYEKMQ (reference sequence). V lost 3 bases and J 1 base, leaving 11 bases between the germline ends. CDR3 in DNA: TGTGCCAGCAGCTTGTCTGGCGGGCGCACAGATACGCAGTATTTT. Its protein product is CASSLSGGRTDTQYF.

CDR3 sequence (DNA): TGCACCAGCAGCCAACCACTTATAGCGGGAAGGGGACGGGAGCAGTTCTTC. This encodes CTSSQPLIAGRGREQFF. This chain links TRBV1 with TRBJ2-1; TRBD2, as called in the table, went unchecked against the DNA. TRBV1 constitutes a pseudogene. The CDR3 spans 17 residues.

The chain links TRBV7-2 to TRBJ1-1; D is possibly TRBD1 (6 bases). CDR1 and CDR2 (germline): SGHTA, FQGNSA. This CDR3 is built from 14 residues. Trimming pared 3 bases from V and 4 bases from J, leaving 12 bases between. CDR3 sequence: CASSFGGQGTEAFF. CDR3 coding DNA: TGTGCCAGCAGCTTCGGGGGGCAGGGCACTGAAGCTTTCTTT.

The chain has TRBV7-6 and TRBJ2-5; TRBD2 is a possible D gene (5 bases). The V gene lost 3 bases and the J gene lost 2 bases, with 10 bases spanning the gap. The length of the CDR3 is 14 residues. Germline V gives CDR1 SGHVS, CDR2 FNYEAQ. The chain's CDR3 is CASSLSSVQETQYF. The CDR3 DNA reads TGTGCCAGCAGCTTGAGTAGCGTTCAAGAGACCCAGTACTTC.